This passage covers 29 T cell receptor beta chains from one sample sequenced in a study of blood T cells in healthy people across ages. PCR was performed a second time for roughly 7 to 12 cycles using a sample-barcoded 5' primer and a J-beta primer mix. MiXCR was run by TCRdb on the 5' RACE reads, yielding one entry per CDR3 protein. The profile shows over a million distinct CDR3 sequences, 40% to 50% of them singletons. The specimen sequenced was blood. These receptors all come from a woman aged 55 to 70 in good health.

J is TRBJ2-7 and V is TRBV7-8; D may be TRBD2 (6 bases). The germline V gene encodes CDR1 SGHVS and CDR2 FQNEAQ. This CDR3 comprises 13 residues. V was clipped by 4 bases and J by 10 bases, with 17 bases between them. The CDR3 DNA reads TGTGCCAGCAGCTCGGGGGATAAGGGGTCCCAGTACTTC. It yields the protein CASSSGDKGSQYF.

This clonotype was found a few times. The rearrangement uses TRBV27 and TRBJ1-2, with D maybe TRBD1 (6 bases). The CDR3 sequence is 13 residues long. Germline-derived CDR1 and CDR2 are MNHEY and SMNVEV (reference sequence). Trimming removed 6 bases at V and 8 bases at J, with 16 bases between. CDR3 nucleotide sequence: TGTGCCAGCAGCAGCCTAGGAGGGGGAGGCTACACCTTC. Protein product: CASSSLGGGGYTF.

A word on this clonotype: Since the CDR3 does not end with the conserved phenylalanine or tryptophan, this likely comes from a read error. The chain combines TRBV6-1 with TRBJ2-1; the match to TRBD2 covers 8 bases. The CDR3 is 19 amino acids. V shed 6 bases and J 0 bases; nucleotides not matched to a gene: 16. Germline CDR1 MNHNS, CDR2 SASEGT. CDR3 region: CASRGGAILAGSSYNEQFL. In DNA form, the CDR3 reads TGTGCCAGCAGGGGAGGAGCCATTCTAGCGGGTAGCTCCTACAATGAGCAGTTCTTG.

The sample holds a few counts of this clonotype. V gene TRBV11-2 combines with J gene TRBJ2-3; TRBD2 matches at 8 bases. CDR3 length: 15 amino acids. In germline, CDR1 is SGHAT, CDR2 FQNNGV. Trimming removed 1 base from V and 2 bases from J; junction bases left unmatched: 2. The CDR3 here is CASSLAGRATDTQYF. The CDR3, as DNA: TGTGCCAGCAGCTTAGCCGGGAGGGCCACAGATACGCAGTATTTT.

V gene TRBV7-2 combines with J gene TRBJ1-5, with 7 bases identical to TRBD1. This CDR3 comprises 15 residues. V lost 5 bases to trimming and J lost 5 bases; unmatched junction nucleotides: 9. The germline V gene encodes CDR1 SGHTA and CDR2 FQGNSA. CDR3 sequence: CASSPREGADQPQHF. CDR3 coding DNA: TGTGCCAGCAGCCCAAGGGAGGGGGCTGATCAGCCCCAGCATTTT.

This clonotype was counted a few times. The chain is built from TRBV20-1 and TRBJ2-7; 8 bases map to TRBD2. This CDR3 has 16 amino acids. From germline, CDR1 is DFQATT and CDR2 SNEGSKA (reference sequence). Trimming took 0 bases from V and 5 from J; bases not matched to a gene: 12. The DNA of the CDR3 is TGCAGTGCTAGAGAATGGGGCGGGAGGAATACCCACGAGCAGTACTTC. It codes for CSAREWGGRNTHEQYF.

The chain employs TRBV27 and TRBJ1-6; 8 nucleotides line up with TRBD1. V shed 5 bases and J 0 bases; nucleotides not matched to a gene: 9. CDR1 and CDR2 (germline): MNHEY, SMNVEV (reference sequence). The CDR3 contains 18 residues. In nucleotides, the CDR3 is TGTGCCAGCAGTCCAGGGTCGACAGGGGTCTCCTATAATTCACCCCTCCACTTT. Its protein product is CASSPGSTGVSYNSPLHF.

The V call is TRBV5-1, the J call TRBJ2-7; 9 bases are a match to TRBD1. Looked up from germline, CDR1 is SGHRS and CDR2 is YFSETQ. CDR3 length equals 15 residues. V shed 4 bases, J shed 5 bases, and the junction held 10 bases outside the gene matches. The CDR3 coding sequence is TGCGCCAGCAGCATAGGACAGGGGCGGAATAACGAGCAGTACTTC. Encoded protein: CASSIGQGRNNEQYF.

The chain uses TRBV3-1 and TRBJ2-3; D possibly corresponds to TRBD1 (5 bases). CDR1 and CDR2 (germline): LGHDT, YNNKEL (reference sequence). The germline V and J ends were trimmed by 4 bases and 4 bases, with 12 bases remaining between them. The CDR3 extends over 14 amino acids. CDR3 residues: CASSPRVGADTQYF. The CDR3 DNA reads TGTGCCAGCAGCCCCCGGGTAGGGGCAGATACGCAGTATTTT.

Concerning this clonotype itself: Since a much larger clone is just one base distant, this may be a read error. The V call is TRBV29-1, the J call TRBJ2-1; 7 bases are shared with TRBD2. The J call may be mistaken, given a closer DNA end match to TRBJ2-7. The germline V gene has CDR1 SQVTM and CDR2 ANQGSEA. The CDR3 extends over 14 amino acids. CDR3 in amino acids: CSVGKAGEYNEQYF. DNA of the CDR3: TGCAGCGTTGGCAAGGCGGGAGAGTACAATGAGCAGTACTTC.

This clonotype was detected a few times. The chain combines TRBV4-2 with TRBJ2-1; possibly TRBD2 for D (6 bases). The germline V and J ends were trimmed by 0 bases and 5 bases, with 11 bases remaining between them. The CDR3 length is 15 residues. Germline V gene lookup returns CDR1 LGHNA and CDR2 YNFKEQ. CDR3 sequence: CASSQDPRGNNEQFF. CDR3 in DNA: TGTGCCAGCAGCCAAGATCCACGCGGGAACAATGAGCAGTTCTTC.

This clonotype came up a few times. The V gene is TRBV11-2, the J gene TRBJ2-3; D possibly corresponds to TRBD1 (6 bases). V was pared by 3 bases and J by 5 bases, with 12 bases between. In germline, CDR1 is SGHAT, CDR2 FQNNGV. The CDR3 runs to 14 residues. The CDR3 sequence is CASSFGGGRDTQYF. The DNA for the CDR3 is TGTGCCAGCAGCTTTGGGGGCGGCAGAGATACGCAGTATTTT. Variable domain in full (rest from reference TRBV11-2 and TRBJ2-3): EAGVAQSPRYKIIEKRQSVAFWCNPISGHATLYWYQQILGQGPKLLIQFQNNGVVDDSQLPKDRFSAERLKGVDSTLKIQPAKLEDSAVYLCASSFGGGRDTQYFGPGTRLTVL.

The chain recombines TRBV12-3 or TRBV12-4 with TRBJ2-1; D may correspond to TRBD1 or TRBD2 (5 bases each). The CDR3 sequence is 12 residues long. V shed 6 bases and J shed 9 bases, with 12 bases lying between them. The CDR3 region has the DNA TGTGCCAGCAGCCGGGGCCAGGGTGAGCAGTTCTTC. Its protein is CASSRGQGEQFF.

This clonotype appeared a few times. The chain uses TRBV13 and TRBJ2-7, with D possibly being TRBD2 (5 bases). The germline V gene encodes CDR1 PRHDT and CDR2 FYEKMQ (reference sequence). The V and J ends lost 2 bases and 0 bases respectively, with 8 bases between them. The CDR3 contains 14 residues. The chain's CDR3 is CASSLWEISYEQYF. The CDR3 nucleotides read TGTGCCAGCAGCTTATGGGAGATCTCCTACGAGCAGTACTTC.

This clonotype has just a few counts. CDR3 in amino acids: CASTGEGSYEQYF. The CDR3 DNA reads as TGCGCCAGCACCGGGGAGGGGTCCTACGAGCAGTACTTC. The chain joins TRBV5-1 to TRBJ2-7; 7 nucleotides match TRBD2. The V gene's germline CDR1 is SGHRS and CDR2 YFSETQ. J lost 1 base, V lost 6 bases, and 4 bases had no gene match. The length of the CDR3 is 13 residues.

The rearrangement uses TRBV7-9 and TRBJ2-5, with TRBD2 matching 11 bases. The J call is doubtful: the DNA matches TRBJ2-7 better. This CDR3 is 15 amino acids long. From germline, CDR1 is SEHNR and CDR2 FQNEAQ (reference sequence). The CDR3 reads CASSALAGVTYEQYF. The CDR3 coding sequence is TGTGCCAGCAGCGCACTAGCGGGAGTTACCTACGAGCAGTACTTC.

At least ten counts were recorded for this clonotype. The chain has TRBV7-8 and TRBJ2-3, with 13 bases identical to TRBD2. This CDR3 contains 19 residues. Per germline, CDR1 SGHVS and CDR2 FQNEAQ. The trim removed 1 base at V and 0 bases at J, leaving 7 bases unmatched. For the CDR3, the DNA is TGTGCCAGCAGCTTAGGCGGACTAGCGGGAGCGTCTAGCACAGATACGCAGTATTTT. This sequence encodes CASSLGGLAGASSTDTQYF.

In DNA, the CDR3 is TGTGCCAGCAGCAGTGACAGGGTTCGGAACAATGAGCAGTTCTTC. Protein sequence: CASSSDRVRNNEQFF. This chain connects TRBV7-9 to TRBJ2-1, with TRBD1 identical over 7 bases. V lost 5 bases and J lost 5; bases outside the gene matches: 9. CDR3 length: 15 amino acids. CDR1 and CDR2 (germline): SEHNR, FQNEAQ (reference sequence).

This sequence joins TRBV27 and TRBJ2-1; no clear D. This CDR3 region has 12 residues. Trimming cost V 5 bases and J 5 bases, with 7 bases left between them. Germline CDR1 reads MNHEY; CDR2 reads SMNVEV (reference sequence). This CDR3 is CASSEQNNEQFF. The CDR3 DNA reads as TGTGCCAGCAGTGAACAGAACAATGAGCAGTTCTTC.

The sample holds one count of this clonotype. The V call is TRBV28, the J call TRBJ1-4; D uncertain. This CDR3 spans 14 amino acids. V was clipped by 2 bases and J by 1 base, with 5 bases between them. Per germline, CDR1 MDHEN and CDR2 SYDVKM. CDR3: CASSLRQTNEKLFF. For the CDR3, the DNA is TGTGCCAGCAGTTTAAGGCAAACTAATGAAAAACTGTTTTTT.

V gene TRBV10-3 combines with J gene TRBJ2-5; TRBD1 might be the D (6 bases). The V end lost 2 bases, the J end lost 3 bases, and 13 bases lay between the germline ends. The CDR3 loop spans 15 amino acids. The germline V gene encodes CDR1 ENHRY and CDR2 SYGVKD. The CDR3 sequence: CAISEAGRGEETQYF. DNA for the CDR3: TGTGCCATCAGTGAGGCAGGCAGGGGAGAAGAGACCCAGTACTTC.

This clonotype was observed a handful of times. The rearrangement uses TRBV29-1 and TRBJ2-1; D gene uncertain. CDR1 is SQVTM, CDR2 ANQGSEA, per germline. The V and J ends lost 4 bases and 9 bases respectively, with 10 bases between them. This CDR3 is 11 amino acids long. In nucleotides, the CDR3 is TGCAGCGTTGGGTTGGCTAGTGAGCAGTTCTTC. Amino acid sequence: CSVGLASEQFF.

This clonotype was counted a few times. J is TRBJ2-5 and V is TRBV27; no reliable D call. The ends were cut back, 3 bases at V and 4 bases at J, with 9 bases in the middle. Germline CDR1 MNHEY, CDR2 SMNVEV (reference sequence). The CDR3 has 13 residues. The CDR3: CASSFSPRETQYF. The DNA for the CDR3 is TGTGCCAGCAGTTTCTCCCCCCGAGAGACCCAGTACTTC.

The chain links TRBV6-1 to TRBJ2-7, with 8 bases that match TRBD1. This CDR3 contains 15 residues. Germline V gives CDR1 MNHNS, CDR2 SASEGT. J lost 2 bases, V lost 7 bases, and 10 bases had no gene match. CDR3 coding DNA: TGTGCCAGCATTCTTGGACAGGGAACGACCTACGAGCAGTACTTC. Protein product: CASILGQGTTYEQYF.

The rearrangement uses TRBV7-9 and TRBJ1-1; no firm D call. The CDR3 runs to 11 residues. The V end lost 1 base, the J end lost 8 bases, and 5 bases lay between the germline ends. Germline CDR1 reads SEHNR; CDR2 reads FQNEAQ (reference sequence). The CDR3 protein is CASSLDLEAFF. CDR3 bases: TGTGCCAGCAGCTTAGATCTCGAAGCTTTCTTT.

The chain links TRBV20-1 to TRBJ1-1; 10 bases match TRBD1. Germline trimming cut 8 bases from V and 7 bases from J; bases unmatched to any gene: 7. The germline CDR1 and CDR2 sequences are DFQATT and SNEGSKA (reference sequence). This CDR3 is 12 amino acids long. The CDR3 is CSPTGGKLEAFF. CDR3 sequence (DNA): TGCAGTCCGACAGGGGGCAAGCTTGAAGCTTTCTTT.

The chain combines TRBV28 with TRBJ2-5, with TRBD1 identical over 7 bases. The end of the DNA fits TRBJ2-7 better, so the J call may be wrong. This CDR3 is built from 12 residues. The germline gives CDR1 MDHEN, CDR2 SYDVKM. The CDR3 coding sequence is TGTGCCAGCGGCTACAGGGGTTACGAGCAGTACTTC. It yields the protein CASGYRGYEQYF.

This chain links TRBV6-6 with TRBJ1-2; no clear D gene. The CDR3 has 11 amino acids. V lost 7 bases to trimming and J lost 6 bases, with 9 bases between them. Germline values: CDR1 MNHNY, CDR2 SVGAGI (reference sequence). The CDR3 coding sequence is TGTGCCAGCATCGGACGGGATGGCTACACCTTC. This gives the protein CASIGRDGYTF.

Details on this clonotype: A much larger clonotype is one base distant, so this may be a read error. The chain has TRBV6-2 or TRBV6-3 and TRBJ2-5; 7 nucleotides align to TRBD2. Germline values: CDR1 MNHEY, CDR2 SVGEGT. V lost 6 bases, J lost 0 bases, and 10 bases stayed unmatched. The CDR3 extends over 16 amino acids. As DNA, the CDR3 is TGTGCCAGCAGCCGGGGAGCGGGACCATACCAAGAGACCCAGTACTTC. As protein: CASSRGAGPYQETQYF.